Shown below are 20 T cell receptor beta chains from a single sample sequenced in a study of T cells in Graves' hyperthyroidism and ophthalmopathy. Amplification targeted TCR beta CDR3 regions from RNA transcripts. Carried out on the TCR CDR3, a first-round RT-PCR used the HTBI primer set. TCRdb re-derived calls from the multiplex PCR reads in MiXCR, one entry per CDR3 protein. The sample has about 570,000 distinct CDR3 sequences; roughly 46% are singletons. The sample comprised peripheral blood or thyroid tissue (not recorded which). Source of these receptors: an adult woman with Graves' disease, either hyperthyroidism or ophthalmopathy (not recorded which).

CDR3 amino acids: CASSLTGAGAANTGELFF. In DNA form, the CDR3 reads TGTGCCAGCAGCTTAACTGGAGCGGGAGCCGCGAACACCGGGGAGCTGTTTTTT. The chain recombines TRBV7-6 with TRBJ2-2; TRBD2 matches 8 bases. Germline V gives CDR1 SGHVS, CDR2 FNYEAQ. There are 18 residues in the CDR3. The V segment lost 2 bases and the J segment 0 bases; nucleotides outside the gene matches: 8.

On this clonotype: Possible read error: a much larger clone is one base away. The chain links TRBV7-3 to TRBJ1-1; the match to TRBD1 covers 7 bases. CDR3 length: 14 residues. The germline CDR1 and CDR2 sequences are SGHTA and FQGTGA. V shed 8 bases and J 4 bases; nucleotides not matched to a gene: 10. Here the CDR3 DNA reads TGTGCCAGCGGCTCGACAGGGTGGGGCACTGAAGCTTTCTTT. Translating gives CASGSTGWGTEAFF.

The sample holds many counts of this clonotype. The genes are TRBV6-5 and TRBJ1-6, with D maybe TRBD1 (6 bases). There are 13 residues in the CDR3. Germline assignment: CDR1 MNHEY and CDR2 SVGAGI. V shed 8 bases and J shed 3 bases, with 8 bases lying between them. In DNA, the CDR3 is TGTGCCAGCGTAGGGGGCTATAATTCACCCCTCCACTTT. Protein product: CASVGGYNSPLHF.

This chain uses TRBV7-9 with TRBJ2-7, with D unclear. V lost 4 bases and J lost 3, with 10 bases in between. The germline gives CDR1 SEHNR, CDR2 FQNEAQ (reference sequence). This CDR3 is 13 amino acids long. The CDR3 spells CASSSPLFYEQYF. The CDR3 DNA follows: TGTGCCAGCAGCTCCCCGTTATTCTACGAGCAGTACTTC.

The chain couples TRBV15 to TRBJ1-5; 8 bases are a match to TRBD1. Trimming removed 7 bases from V and 4 bases from J; junction bases left unmatched: 9. CDR1 is LNHNV and CDR2 is YYDKDF in the germline V gene (reference sequence). The CDR3 covers 15 residues. CDR3 bases: TGTGCCACCAACGACATAGGACAGGGAAATCAGCCCCAGCATTTT. This sequence encodes CATNDIGQGNQPQHF.

This chain joins TRBV10-3 and TRBJ2-5, with D perhaps TRBD1 or TRBD2 (5 bases each). Looked up from germline, CDR1 is ENHRY and CDR2 is SYGVKD. Trimming removed 5 bases at V and 5 bases at J, with 15 bases between. The CDR3 is 14 residues long. CDR3 sequence (DNA): TGTGCCATCAGTAGCGGCAGGGTCGGGGAGACCCAGTACTTC. This translates into CAISSGRVGETQYF.

This chain connects TRBV9 to TRBJ2-1; 7 bases are shared with TRBD1. V lost 8 bases and J lost 4; bases outside the gene matches: 9. Germline-derived CDR1 and CDR2 are SGDLS and YYNGEE. The CDR3 has 14 amino acids. The CDR3 spells CARKLQGPYNEQFF. The CDR3 nucleotides read TGTGCCAGGAAGCTACAGGGGCCTTACAATGAGCAGTTCTTC.

The chain joins TRBV19 to TRBJ1-4; 8 nucleotides match TRBD1. The V gene end was trimmed by 0 bases and the J gene end by 8 bases; junction bases not matched to a gene: 5. The germline V gene has CDR1 LNHDA and CDR2 SQIVND (reference sequence). The CDR3 runs 15 residues. The CDR3 DNA reads TGTGCCAGTAGTATAGACAGGGGGCAAGAAGAAAAACTGTTTTTT. It specifies CASSIDRGQEEKLFF.

The chain links TRBV7-9 to TRBJ2-7; no clear D gene. Germline V CDR1 and CDR2: SEHNR, FQNEAQ (reference sequence). The CDR3 runs 11 residues. V lost 7 bases, J lost 13 bases, and 17 bases lay in between. The CDR3 sequence: CASTVPDGLYF. CDR3 DNA: TGTGCCAGCACCGTCCCGGACGGTCTATACTTC.

The rearrangement uses TRBV20-1 and TRBJ2-5, with TRBD2 as a possible D gene (6 bases). The CDR3 totals 12 residues. With 6 bases removed from V and 2 bases from J, the gap between germline ends came to 10 bases. Germline CDR1 DFQATT, CDR2 SNEGSKA (reference sequence). Here the CDR3 reads CSAGDLQETQYF. The CDR3 region has the DNA TGCAGTGCGGGGGACTTACAAGAGACCCAGTACTTC.

The table lists this clonotype with many counts. The J gene is TRBJ1-6, the V gene TRBV2, with 9 nucleotides matching TRBD1. The CDR3 contains 15 residues. Trimming took 6 bases from V and 4 from J; bases not matched to a gene: 4. Germline V gene data show CDR1 as SNHLY and CDR2 as FYNNEI. The CDR3 here is CASRQGALYNSPLHF. CDR3 bases: TGTGCCAGCAGACAGGGGGCATTGTATAATTCACCCCTCCACTTT.

At least ten counts were recorded for this clonotype. This chain joins TRBV9 and TRBJ1-1; 10 bases match TRBD1. J lost 0 bases, V lost 7 bases, and 9 bases had no gene match. The CDR3 extends over 16 amino acids. Germline V gives CDR1 SGDLS, CDR2 YYNGEE. CDR3 region: CASRRGTGAMNTEAFF. The CDR3 coding sequence is TGTGCCAGCCGACGAGGGACAGGGGCCATGAACACTGAAGCTTTCTTT.

The genes are TRBV10-3 and TRBJ2-3; 9 bases match TRBD1. The CDR3 spans 16 residues. With 10 bases clipped from V and 5 bases from J, the junction kept 16 bases outside the gene matches. Per germline, CDR1 ENHRY and CDR2 SYGVKD. The CDR3 loop is CATGPSGTGYEDTQYF. As DNA, the CDR3 is TGTGCCACTGGGCCTTCCGGGACAGGGTATGAAGATACGCAGTATTTT.

The chain recombines TRBV7-2 with TRBJ1-5; D uncertain. V was pared by 5 bases and J by 7 bases, with 12 bases between. The germline V gene encodes CDR1 SGHTA and CDR2 FQGNSA. The CDR3 loop spans 13 amino acids. This chain's CDR3 is CASSQYGKQPQHF. The CDR3 DNA sequence: TGTGCCAGCAGCCAGTACGGGAAACAGCCCCAGCATTTT.

The gene calls are TRBV7-8 and TRBJ2-2; no firm D call. The germline gives CDR1 SGHVS, CDR2 FQNEAQ. The CDR3 is 11 amino acids. The ends were cut back, 8 bases at V and 6 bases at J, with 7 bases in the middle. CDR3 sequence: CASYKAGELFF. The CDR3 region has the DNA TGTGCCAGCTACAAGGCCGGGGAGCTGTTTTTT.

The chain carries TRBV19 and TRBJ1-2; 7 nucleotides agree with TRBD1. The V segment lost 5 bases and the J segment 3 bases; nucleotides outside the gene matches: 3. The CDR3 has 13 amino acids. The germline V gene has CDR1 LNHDA and CDR2 SQIVND (reference sequence). DNA for the CDR3: TGTGCCAGTAGTGACAGGGTTTACTATGGCTACACCTTC. Its protein is CASSDRVYYGYTF.

The J gene is TRBJ2-1, the V gene TRBV5-1; tentative D call: TRBD2 (5 bases). The CDR3 totals 14 residues. V dropped 4 bases and J dropped 9 bases, with 17 bases sitting between them. The V gene's germline CDR1 is SGHRS and CDR2 YFSETQ. CDR3 protein: CASSTHLPSTEQFF. The CDR3 DNA sequence: TGCGCCAGCAGCACCCATCTCCCTAGCACTGAGCAGTTCTTC. Variable domain in full (rest from reference TRBV5-1 and TRBJ2-1): KAGVTQTPRYLIKTRGQQVTLSCSPISGHRSVSWYQQTPGQGLQFLFEYFSETQRNKGNFPGRFSGRQFSNSRSEMNVSTLELGDSALYLCASSTHLPSTEQFFGPGTRLTVL.

CDR3 DNA: TGTGCCACGCAGGGACAGGGCTCCTACGAGCAGTACTTC. Amino acids: CATQGQGSYEQYF. The V gene is TRBV24-1, the J gene TRBJ2-7; 9 nucleotides line up with TRBD1. The V gene's germline CDR1 is KGHDR and CDR2 SFDVKD. This CDR3 comprises 13 residues. With 10 bases clipped from V and 0 bases from J, the junction kept 3 bases outside the gene matches.

The sample holds many counts of this clonotype. The chain joins TRBV18 to TRBJ2-5, with 7 bases matching TRBD1. CDR3 size: 15 residues. V dropped 3 bases and J dropped 0; count of bases not matched to a gene: 4. The V gene's germline CDR1 is KGHSH and CDR2 LQKENI. The CDR3 DNA reads TGTGCCAGCTCACCGACAGGGCAGTACCAAGAGACCCAGTACTTC. It codes for CASSPTGQYQETQYF. Drawing the rest from reference TRBV18 and TRBJ2-5, the complete variable domain is NAGVMQNPRHLVRRRGQEARLRCSPMKGHSHVYWYRQLPEEGLKFMVYLQKENIIDESGMPKERFSAEFPKEGPSILRIQQVVRGDSAAYFCASSPTGQYQETQYFGPGTRLLVL.

The chain carries TRBV18 and TRBJ2-7; 7 bases are shared with TRBD1. Losses at the gene ends were 6 bases for V and 6 bases for J; bases not matched to a gene: 11. CDR3 length equals 14 residues. Germline lookup yields CDR1 KGHSH and CDR2 LQKENI. CDR3 protein: CASSPWDSDFEQYF. CDR3 DNA sequence: TGTGCCAGCTCGCCTTGGGACAGTGACTTCGAGCAGTACTTC.